This T cell receptor (beta chain) was sequenced during a study of cytomegalovirus exposure and HLA in healthy donors. Overall study findings and caveats: Later analysis identified 15,000 to 20,000 TCR beta sequences associated with HLA alleles, using a false discovery rate threshold of 0.05. Some highly shared sequence variants likely arose as a pipeline artifact.

V dropped 6 bases and J dropped 0; count of bases not matched to a gene: 3. This CDR3 spans 16 amino acids. Germline CDR1 and CDR2: KGHSH and LQKENI. Comments on this clone: The target antigen is unknown.

Both 60 Vbeta primers and 13 Jbeta primers went into the PCR. Sequenced by immunoSEQ multiplex PCR; TCRdb stores in-frame clones only, minus some. Here the sample spans about 200,000 clones, approximately 78% being singletons. This receptor was taken from a woman between 50 and 59 years old in good health and CMV-seropositive. The V gene is TRBV18, the J gene TRBJ2-3; 13 positions match TRBD2. What was sequenced was PBMCs. The CDR3 nucleotides read TGTGCCAGCTCCCGGACTAGCGGGGGTAGCACAGATACGCAGTATTTT. Residues: CASSRTSGGSTDTQYF.